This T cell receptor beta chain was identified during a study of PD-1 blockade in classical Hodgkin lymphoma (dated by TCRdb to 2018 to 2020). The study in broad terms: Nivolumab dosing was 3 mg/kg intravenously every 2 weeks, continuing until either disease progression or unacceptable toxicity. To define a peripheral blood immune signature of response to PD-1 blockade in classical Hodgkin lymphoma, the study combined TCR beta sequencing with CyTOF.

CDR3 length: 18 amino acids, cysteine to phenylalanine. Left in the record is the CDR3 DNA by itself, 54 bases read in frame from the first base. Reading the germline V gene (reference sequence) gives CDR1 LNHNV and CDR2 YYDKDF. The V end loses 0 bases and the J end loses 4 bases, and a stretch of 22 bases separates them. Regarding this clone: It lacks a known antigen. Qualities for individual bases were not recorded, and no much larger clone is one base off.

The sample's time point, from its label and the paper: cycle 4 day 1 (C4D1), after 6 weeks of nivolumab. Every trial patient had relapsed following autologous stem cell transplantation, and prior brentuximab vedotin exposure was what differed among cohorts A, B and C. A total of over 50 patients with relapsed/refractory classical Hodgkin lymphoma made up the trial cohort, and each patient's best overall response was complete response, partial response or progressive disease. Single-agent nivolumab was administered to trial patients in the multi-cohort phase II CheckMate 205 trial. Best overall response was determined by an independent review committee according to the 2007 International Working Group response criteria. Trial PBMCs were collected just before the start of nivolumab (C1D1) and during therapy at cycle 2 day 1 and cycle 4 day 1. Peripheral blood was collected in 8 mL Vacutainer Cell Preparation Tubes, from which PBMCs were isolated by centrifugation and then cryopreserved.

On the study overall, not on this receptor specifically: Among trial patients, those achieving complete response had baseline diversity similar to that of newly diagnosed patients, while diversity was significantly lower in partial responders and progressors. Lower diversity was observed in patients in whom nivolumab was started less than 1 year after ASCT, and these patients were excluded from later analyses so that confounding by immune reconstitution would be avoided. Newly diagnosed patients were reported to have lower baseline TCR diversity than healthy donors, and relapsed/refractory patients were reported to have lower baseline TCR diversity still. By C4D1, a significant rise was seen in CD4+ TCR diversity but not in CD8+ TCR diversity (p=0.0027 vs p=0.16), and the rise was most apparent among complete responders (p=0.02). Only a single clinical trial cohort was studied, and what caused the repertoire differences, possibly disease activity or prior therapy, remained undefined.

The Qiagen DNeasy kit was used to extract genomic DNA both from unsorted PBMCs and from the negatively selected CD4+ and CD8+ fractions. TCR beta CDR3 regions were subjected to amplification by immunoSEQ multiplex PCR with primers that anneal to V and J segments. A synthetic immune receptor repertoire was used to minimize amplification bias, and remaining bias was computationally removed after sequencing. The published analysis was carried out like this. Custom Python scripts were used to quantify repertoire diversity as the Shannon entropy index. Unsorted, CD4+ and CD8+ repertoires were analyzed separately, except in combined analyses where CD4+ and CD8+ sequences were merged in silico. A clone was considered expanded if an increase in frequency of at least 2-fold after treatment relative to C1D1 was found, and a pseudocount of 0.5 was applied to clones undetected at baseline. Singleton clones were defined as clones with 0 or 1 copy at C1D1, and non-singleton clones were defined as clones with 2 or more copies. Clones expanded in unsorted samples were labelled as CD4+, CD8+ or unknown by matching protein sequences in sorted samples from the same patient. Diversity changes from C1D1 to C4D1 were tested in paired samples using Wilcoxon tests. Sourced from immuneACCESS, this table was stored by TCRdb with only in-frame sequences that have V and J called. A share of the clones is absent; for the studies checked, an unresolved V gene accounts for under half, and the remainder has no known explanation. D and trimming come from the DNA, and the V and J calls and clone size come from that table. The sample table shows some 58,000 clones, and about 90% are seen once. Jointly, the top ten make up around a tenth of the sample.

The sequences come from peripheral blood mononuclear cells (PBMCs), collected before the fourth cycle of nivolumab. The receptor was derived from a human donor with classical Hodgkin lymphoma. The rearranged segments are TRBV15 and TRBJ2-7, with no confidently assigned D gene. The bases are TGTGCCACCAGCAGAGATTCCGCCGACCGGAGCCCCTCATACGAGCAGTACTTC. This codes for CATSRDSADRSPSYEQYF.